This is a list of T cell receptor beta chains from one sample in a study of OX40 agonist ivuxolimab in advanced cancers. The protocol was immunoSEQ multiplex PCR, while the TCRdb copy is restricted to in-frame clones and leaves out a portion. The profile shows about 130,000 clones, just over 90% of them singletons. Source: CD4+ or CD8+ T cells sorted from blood, taken in a trial of the OX40 agonist ivuxolimab. These receptors were taken from an adult with an advanced solid tumor such as melanoma, head and neck, liver or kidney cancer. CDR3s include the opening cysteine and the closing phenylalanine or tryptophan. Fields, in order: clone size, D gene, V gene, J gene, CDR3 protein, CDR3 DNA. A D gene is named only where the DNA matches it firmly. Size is omitted from some rows. Given values are once, few, many or a class for expanded clones.

size: -; D: TRBD2; V: TRBV6-5; J: TRBJ2-7; CDR3: CASSGTSGRYYEQYF; DNA: TGTGCCAGCAGTGGGACTAGCGGGAGATACTACGAGCAGTACTTC
size: -; D: -; V: TRBV5-8; J: TRBJ1-5; CDR3: CASSPPGFGINQPQHF; DNA: TGTGCCAGCAGCCCTCCGGGTTTTGGCATCAATCAGCCCCAGCATTTT
size: -; D: TRBD2; V: TRBV12-5; J: TRBJ2-3; CDR3: CASGLGLAGADTQYF; DNA: TGTGCTAGTGGTTTAGGACTAGCGGGGGCAGATACGCAGTATTTT
size: once; D: -; V: TRBV7-2; J: TRBJ1-5; CDR3: CASSLWGYSRPQHF; DNA: TGTGCCAGCAGCTTATGGGGGTACTCGCGGCCCCAGCATTTT
size: -; D: TRBD1; V: TRBV25-1; J: TRBJ1-5; CDR3: CASSGGGGGSSQPQHF; DNA: TGTGCCAGCAGTGGGGGCGGAGGGGGCTCAAGCCAGCCCCAGCATTTT
size: once; D: -; V: TRBV11-2; J: TRBJ1-5; CDR3: CASSLGGLSNQPQHF; DNA: TGTGCCAGCAGCTTAGGTGGGCTTAGCAATCAGCCCCAGCATTTT
size: -; D: -; V: TRBV6-6; J: TRBJ2-7; CDR3: CASSYSPDSYEQYF; DNA: TGTGCCAGCAGTTACTCACCGGACAGCTACGAGCAGTACTTC
size: -; D: -; V: TRBV5-1; J: TRBJ2-7; CDR3: CASSLSGADYEQYF; DNA: TGCGCCAGCAGCTTGTCTGGGGCGGATTACGAGCAGTACTTC
size: -; D: -; V: TRBV28; J: TRBJ2-3; CDR3: CASSFWGDTQYF; DNA: TGTGCCAGCAGTTTTTGGGGGGATACGCAGTATTTT
size: -; D: -; V: TRBV6-6; J: TRBJ2-7; CDR3: CASSYRQAYEQYF; DNA: TGTGCCAGCAGTTACCGACAGGCCTACGAGCAGTACTTC
size: -; D: -; V: TRBV7-9; J: TRBJ2-7; CDR3: CASSLARGPHEQYF; DNA: TGTGCCAGCAGCTTAGCGCGAGGGCCCCACGAGCAGTACTTC
size: -; D: TRBD1; V: TRBV28; J: TRBJ1-2; CDR3: CASSLPGQSQNYGYTF; DNA: TGTGCCAGCAGTTTGCCGGGACAGAGCCAAAACTATGGCTACACCTTC
size: -; D: -; V: TRBV6-1; J: TRBJ2-2; CDR3: CASSEEFFGELFF; DNA: TGTGCCAGCAGTGAAGAATTCTTCGGGGAGCTGTTTTTT
size: -; D: TRBD1; V: TRBV5-1; J: TRBJ2-7; CDR3: CASSLVGTVSYEQYF; DNA: TGCGCCAGCAGCTTGGTCGGGACAGTCTCCTACGAGCAGTACTTC
size: -; D: TRBD2; V: TRBV7-2; J: TRBJ2-1; CDR3: CASSLLAGARGEQFF; DNA: TGTGCCAGCAGCTTGCTAGCGGGGGCCCGGGGGGAGCAGTTCTTC
size: -; D: -; V: TRBV11-1; J: TRBJ2-3; CDR3: CASSPILGVRGTQYF; DNA: TGTGCCAGCAGCCCTATCTTGGGTGTTCGAGGTACGCAGTATTTT
size: -; D: TRBD1; V: TRBV6-6; J: TRBJ1-3; CDR3: CASSPGPTGGNTIYF; DNA: TGTGCCAGCAGTCCGGGCCCGACAGGGGGAAACACCATATATTTT
size: -; D: -; V: TRBV28; J: TRBJ1-2; CDR3: CASSSNREDGYTF; DNA: TGTGCCAGCAGTAGCAACAGGGAGGATGGCTACACCTTC
size: -; D: -; V: TRBV5-1; J: TRBJ2-5; CDR3: CASTIAPGKTQYF; DNA: TGCGCCAGCACTATAGCGCCTGGGAAGACCCAGTACTTC
size: once; D: -; V: TRBV18; J: TRBJ1-2; CDR3: CASSLLDGNYGYTF; DNA: TGTGCCAGCTCACTATTGGACGGAAACTATGGCTACACCTTC
size: -; D: -; V: TRBV27; J: TRBJ1-2; CDR3: CASSLRGSHGYTF; DNA: TGTGCCAGCAGTTTAAGAGGGAGCCATGGCTACACCTTC
size: -; D: -; V: TRBV5-8; J: TRBJ2-5; CDR3: CASSSRVSVTETQYF; DNA: TGTGCCAGCAGCTCGAGGGTTAGTGTTACAGAGACCCAGTACTTC
size: once; D: -; V: TRBV6-5; J: TRBJ2-7; CDR3: CASSYSKSWGNYEQYF; DNA: TGTGCCAGCAGTTACTCGAAGTCTTGGGGAAACTACGAGCAGTACTTC
size: -; D: TRBD1; V: TRBV5-5; J: TRBJ1-1; CDR3: CASSPDRAVYAFF; DNA: TGTGCCAGCAGCCCCGACAGGGCGGTCTACGCTTTCTTT
size: -; D: -; V: TRBV5-1; J: TRBJ2-4; CDR3: CASSFGDGLAKNIQYF; DNA: TGCGCCAGCAGCTTTGGGGACGGGTTAGCCAAAAACATTCAGTACTTC
size: -; D: TRBD1; V: TRBV4-3; J: TRBJ1-2; CDR3: CASSQGGQHYGYTF; DNA: TGCGCCAGCAGCCAAGGGGGACAGCACTATGGCTACACCTTC
size: -; D: TRBD2; V: TRBV10-3; J: TRBJ2-7; CDR3: CAISEWTSGRGGPGEQYF; DNA: TGTGCCATCAGTGAATGGACTAGCGGGAGAGGGGGGCCCGGGGAGCAGTACTTC
size: -; D: -; V: TRBV7-6; J: TRBJ2-2; CDR3: CATRRVTGELFF; DNA: TGTGCTACTCGCAGGGTCACCGGGGAGCTGTTTTTT
size: -; D: TRBD1; V: TRBV27; J: TRBJ2-7; CDR3: CASSSSPGQVASYEQYF; DNA: TGTGCCAGCAGTTCTTCACCGGGACAGGTCGCCTCCTACGAGCAGTACTTC
size: -; D: TRBD2; V: TRBV10-3; J: TRBJ2-3; CDR3: CAISGERGGGTDTQYF; DNA: TGTGCCATCAGTGGGGAGCGGGGGGGCGGCACAGATACGCAGTATTTT
size: -; D: -; V: TRBV21-1; J: TRBJ2-1; CDR3: CASSRTGLAAEGEQFF; DNA: TGTGCCAGCAGCAGAACGGGACTAGCGGCGGAAGGTGAGCAGTTCTTC
size: -; D: -; V: TRBV7-2; J: TRBJ2-5; CDR3: CASSPAKGETQYF; DNA: TGTGCCAGCAGCCCGGCCAAAGGAGAGACCCAGTACTTC
size: -; D: TRBD2; V: TRBV25-1; J: TRBJ2-3; CDR3: CASSEVGGGTDTQYF; DNA: TGTGCCAGCAGTGAAGTTGGGGGGGGAACAGATACGCAGTATTTT
size: -; D: TRBD1; V: TRBV9; J: TRBJ1-3; CDR3: CASSVDRVSGNTIYF; DNA: TGTGCCAGCAGCGTTGACAGGGTTTCTGGAAACACCATATATTTT
size: -; D: TRBD1; V: TRBV6-5; J: TRBJ2-4; CDR3: CASSYAGQGAKNIQYF; DNA: TGTGCCAGCAGTTACGCGGGACAGGGAGCCAAAAACATTCAGTACTTC
size: -; D: -; V: TRBV13; J: TRBJ2-2; CDR3: CASRNNKWGANTGELFF; DNA: TGTGCCAGCAGGAATAACAAATGGGGCGCGAACACCGGGGAGCTGTTTTTT
size: -; D: -; V: TRBV6-1; J: TRBJ1-3; CDR3: CASSDVGGNTIYF; DNA: TGTGCCAGCAGTGACGTGGGAGGAAACACCATATATTTT
size: -; D: -; V: TRBV7-2; J: TRBJ1-1; CDR3: CASSLGGAGVVNTEAFF; DNA: TGTGCCAGCAGCTTAGGAGGCGCAGGGGTGGTGAACACTGAAGCTTTCTTT
size: -; D: -; V: TRBV15; J: TRBJ2-3; CDR3: CATSRVTDTQYF; DNA: TGTGCCACCAGCAGAGTGACAGATACGCAGTATTTT
size: -; D: -; V: TRBV7-8; J: TRBJ2-7; CDR3: CASSSLGRSSYEQYF; DNA: TGTGCCAGCAGCTCCCTGGGAAGGTCCTCCTACGAGCAGTACTTC
size: -; D: TRBD1; V: TRBV4-1; J: TRBJ1-3; CDR3: CASSQDRGGRNTIYF; DNA: TGCGCCAGCAGCCAGGACAGGGGAGGAAGAAACACCATATATTTT
size: -; D: TRBD2; V: TRBV5-5; J: TRBJ2-7; CDR3: CASSLGTSGRSGLGYEQYF; DNA: TGCGCCAGCAGCCTAGGGACTAGCGGGAGATCCGGACTAGGCTACGAGCAGTACTTC
size: -; D: -; V: TRBV5-1; J: TRBJ1-1; CDR3: CASSLGHGGGTEAFF; DNA: TGCGCCAGCAGCTTGGGTCATGGGGGTGGGACTGAAGCTTTCTTT
size: -; D: -; V: TRBV28; J: TRBJ1-5; CDR3: CASSLPAGAGQPQHF; DNA: TGTGCCAGCAGTTTACCGGCGGGGGCCGGGCAGCCCCAGCATTTT
size: once; D: -; V: TRBV12-5; J: TRBJ2-7; CDR3: CASGLARVKYF; DNA: TGTGCTAGTGGTTTGGCCAGAGTCAAGTACTTC
size: -; D: -; V: TRBV7-2; J: TRBJ1-4; CDR3: CASSLDPVEGRKLFF; DNA: TGTGCCAGCAGCTTAGATCCGGTTGAGGGGAGGAAACTGTTTTTT
size: -; D: TRBD1; V: TRBV11-2; J: TRBJ2-4; CDR3: CASSSSGTGVRYF; DNA: TGTGCCAGCAGCTCCTCAGGGACAGGGGTCCGGTACTTC
size: -; D: -; V: TRBV18; J: TRBJ1-1; CDR3: CASSPGQLNTEAFF; DNA: TGTGCCAGCTCACCCGGACAGCTGAACACTGAAGCTTTCTTT
size: few; D: -; V: TRBV6-5; J: TRBJ1-4; CDR3: CASSYSGGTGEKLFF; DNA: TGTGCCAGCAGTTACTCGGGGGGAACGGGTGAAAAACTGTTTTTT